Sequencing of this TCR beta chain was carried out in a study of shared clonotypes between healthy human individuals. Study overall: Donors had three CD4 naive, three CD4 memory, two CD8 naive and one CD8 memory plate apiece.

Positive CCR7 selection of CD45RO-negative cells yielded the naive CD8 cells, and terminally differentiated effector memory CD45RA+ cells were excluded. About this clone: Antigen: not known.

Study-wide results and limits: Non-shared clonotypes displayed generation probabilities falling below those of clonotypes present in all four donors. A handful of donors showed sharing of about 5.5% of naive CD4 clonotypes. Larger estimated richness was generally seen in naive subsets than in memory subsets.

Profiling relied on immunoSEQ multiplex PCR, and the TCRdb table lists in-frame clones only, not all of them. In the table there are more than 2 million clones, about 94% of which are singletons. The clonotype comes from a man younger than 35 in good health. Some clones in this sample may be carry-over from other donors' samples. Sequenced material: naive CD8+ T cells from PBMCs.

CDR3 bases: TGTGCCAGCAGACCGACTAGCGGGGGGACAGATACGCAGTATTTT. Its protein is CASRPTSGGTDTQYF. The chain is built from TRBV6-6 and TRBJ2-3, with 13 nucleotides matching TRBD2. J was trimmed by 3 bases and V by 6 bases; bases with no gene match: 3. CDR1 is MNHNY and CDR2 is SVGAGI in the germline V gene (reference sequence). CDR3 length: 15 residues.